What follows is one T cell receptor beta chain and its context. Per the authors' pipeline: Reference gene primer amplification gave estimated nucleated cell counts. Method: immunoSEQ multiplex PCR; TCRdb's copy keeps in-frame clones and lacks some. From that table come the V and J calls and clone size; the DNA was used to work out D and trimming. The sample consists of 250,000 or so clones, roughly four fifths of them appearing once. This entry belongs to a study of blood T cell repertoires in COVID-19. Study information: Acute and convalescent COVID-19 specimens originated in the United States, Italy and Spain.

Per the germline V gene, CDR1 is MNHEY and CDR2 is SVGAGI. The CDR3 sequence is 15 residues long. V dropped 5 bases and J dropped 3; count of bases not matched to a gene: 9. Sample: peripheral blood. This TCR derives from a man aged 50-60 years with acute or convalescent COVID-19. The chain uses TRBV6-5 and TRBJ2-7, with TRBD2 matching 8 bases. The chain's CDR3 is CASSSPGLAGYEQYF. CDR3 DNA: TGTGCCAGCAGTAGCCCGGGGCTAGCGGGCTACGAGCAGTACTTC.